The T cell receptor (beta chain) described here comes from a study of OX40 agonist ivuxolimab in advanced cancers. Whole-study context: Dose-escalation cases comprised hepatocellular carcinoma, melanoma, renal cell or head and neck cancer. General observations from the study: Patients with a partial response at 0.1-3.0 mg/kg had among the lowest clonal expansion. Normalized expansion of T-cell clones was also low for some nonresponders.

The CDR3 loop spans 14 amino acids. The ends lost 4 bases at V and 0 bases at J; junction bases unmatched: 4. Germline CDR1 SGHNT, CDR2 YYREEE (reference sequence). On this clone itself: No antigen is known for it.

Some clones are missing from TCRdb's copy, which holds only in-frame ones; the method was immunoSEQ multiplex PCR. In the table there are fewer than 95,000 clones, around 90% of which are singletons. The source is an adult with an advanced solid tumor such as melanoma, head and neck, liver or kidney cancer. Specimen: CD4+ or CD8+ T cells sorted from blood, collected in a trial of the OX40 agonist ivuxolimab. The rearrangement joins TRBV5-4 to TRBJ2-7; TRBD1 agrees at 7 bases. Here the CDR3 reads CASSRAGGSYEQYF. The CDR3 DNA follows: TGTGCCAGCAGCCGAGCAGGGGGCTCCTACGAGCAGTACTTC.